One T cell receptor beta chain is described in this entry. The data originate from a study of blood T cell repertoires in COVID-19. Across the study: There were acute and convalescent COVID-19 samples, and they came from the United States, Italy and Spain. Sources were T cells, B-cell-depleted T cells, or PBMCs; the material itself was cDNA or gDNA.

Sequencing used immunoSEQ multiplex PCR; TCRdb keeps in-frame clones, though not all of them. The table includes some 500,000 clones, more than 75% detected once. Membership in each cohort depended on participant-reported clinical history. Per the germline V gene, CDR1 is SGDLS and CDR2 is YYNGEE. V shed 0 bases and J shed 9 bases, with 19 bases lying between them. The CDR3 is 16 amino acids. The clonotype originates from a woman aged 35 to 49 who had recovered from COVID-19. The sample consisted of PBMCs or T cells enriched from blood (not recorded which). This rearrangement joins TRBV9 to TRBJ2-1; the D gene is possibly TRBD2 (5 bases). This CDR3 reads CASSVASLLEGGEQFF. Here the CDR3 DNA reads TGTGCCAGCAGCGTAGCTTCACTGTTAGAGGGTGGTGAGCAGTTCTTC.